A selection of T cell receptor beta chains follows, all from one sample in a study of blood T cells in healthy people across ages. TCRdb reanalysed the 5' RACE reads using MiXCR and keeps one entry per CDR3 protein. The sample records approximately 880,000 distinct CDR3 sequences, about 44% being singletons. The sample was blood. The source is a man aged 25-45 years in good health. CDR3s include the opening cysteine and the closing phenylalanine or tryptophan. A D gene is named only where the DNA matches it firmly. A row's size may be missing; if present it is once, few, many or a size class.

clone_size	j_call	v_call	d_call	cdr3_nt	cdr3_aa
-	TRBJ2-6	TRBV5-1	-	TGCGCCAGCAGCGATACAGGGTCTGGGGCCAACGTCCTGACTTTC	CASSDTGSGANVLTF
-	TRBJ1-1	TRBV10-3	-	TGTGCCACCAAAATAGTAGACACTAGGAACACTGAAGCTTTCTTT	CATKIVDTRNTEAFF
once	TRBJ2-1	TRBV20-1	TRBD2	TGCAGTGCTAGAGATCCTGAGCGGGGGCCCTACAATGAGCAGTTCTTC	CSARDPERGPYNEQFF
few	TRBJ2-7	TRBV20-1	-	TGCAGTGCATCCCCCATCGACAGCGAAGGGGCCTACGAGCAGTACTTC	CSASPIDSEGAYEQYF
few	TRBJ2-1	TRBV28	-	TGTGCCAGTACCCGGGCTATCTACAATGAGCAGTTCTTC	CASTRAIYNEQFF
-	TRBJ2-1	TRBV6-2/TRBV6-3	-	TGTGCCAGCAAAACCGCTTCCTACAATGAGCAGTTCTTC	CASKTASYNEQFF
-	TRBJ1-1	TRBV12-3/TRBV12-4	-	TGTGCCAGCAGTTTTAGTGGCGGACTGTTTGAAGCTTTCTTT	CASSFSGGLFEAFF
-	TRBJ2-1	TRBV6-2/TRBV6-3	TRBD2	TGTGCCAGCAGTTACATAGCGGGGGGGCCGAGTGAGCAGTTCTTC	CASSYIAGGPSEQFF
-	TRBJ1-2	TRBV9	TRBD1	TGTGCCAGCAGCCCGGGACAGGGGGGAACTAACTATGGCTACACCTTC	CASSPGQGGTNYGYTF
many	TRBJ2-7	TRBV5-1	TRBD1	TGCGCCAGCAGCTTGGGCAGGGGGATCTCCTACGAGCAGTACTTC	CASSLGRGISYEQYF
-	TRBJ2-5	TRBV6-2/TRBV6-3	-	TGTGCCAGCAGTAATACAGAAGTCCAAGAGACCCAGTACTTC	CASSNTEVQETQYF
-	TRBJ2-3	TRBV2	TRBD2	TGTGCCAGCAGAGCGACTAGCGGGGGGGCCCGACCCCCCACGCAGTATTTT	CASRATSGGARPPTQYF
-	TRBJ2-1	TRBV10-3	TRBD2	TGTGCCATCAGCGCCTCGGTAGCGGGGGGTGGCTACAATGAGCAGTTCTTC	CAISASVAGGGYNEQFF
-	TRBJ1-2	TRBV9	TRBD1	TGTGCCAGCAGCTCACCTCCGGGACAGGGGGGCTATGGCTACACCTTC	CASSSPPGQGGYGYTF
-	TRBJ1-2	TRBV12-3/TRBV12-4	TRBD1	TGTGCCAGCAGTGCCTCCTCCGGGACAGGGAACTATGGCTACACCTTC	CASSASSGTGNYGYTF
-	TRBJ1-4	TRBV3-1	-	TGTGCCAGCAGCCATTTAAGTGCAACTAATGAAAAACTGTTTTTT	CASSHLSATNEKLFF